This T cell receptor (beta chain) stems from a study of blood T cell repertoires in COVID-19. Background on the study: The origin of the acute and convalescent COVID-19 samples was the United States, Italy and Spain. T cells, B-cell-depleted T cells, or PBMCs supplied cDNA or gDNA.

Authors' data handling: The authors estimated nucleated cell counts from reference gene primer amplification. The assay was immunoSEQ multiplex PCR, and TCRdb's table has in-frame clones only and misses some. The DNA was the basis for D and trimming; V, J and clone size are from that table. The sample has about 260,000 clones, more than 75% seen once; the top ten hold 2% to 3%. The CDR3 runs 14 residues. Germline assignment: CDR1 SGHRS and CDR2 YFSETQ. V lost 1 base to trimming and J lost 1 base, with 8 bases between them. This receptor was taken from a woman between 45 and 60 years old with acute or convalescent COVID-19. The gene calls are TRBV5-1 and TRBJ1-1, with no clear D. The sample was peripheral blood. Here the CDR3 DNA reads TGCGCCAGCAGCTTGTTAGTTACGAACACTGAAGCTTTCTTT. This codes for CASSLLVTNTEAFF.